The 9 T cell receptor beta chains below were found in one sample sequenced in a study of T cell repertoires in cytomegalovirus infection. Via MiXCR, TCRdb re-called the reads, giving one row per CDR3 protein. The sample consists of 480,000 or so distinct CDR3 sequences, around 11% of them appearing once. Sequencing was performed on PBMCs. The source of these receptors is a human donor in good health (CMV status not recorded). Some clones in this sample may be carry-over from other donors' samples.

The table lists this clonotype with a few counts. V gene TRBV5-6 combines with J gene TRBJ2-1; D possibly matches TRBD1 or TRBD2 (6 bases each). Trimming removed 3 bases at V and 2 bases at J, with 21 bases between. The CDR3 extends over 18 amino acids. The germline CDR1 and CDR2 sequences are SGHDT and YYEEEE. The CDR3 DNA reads TGTGCCAGCAGCTCACTATCTATGGGGGGCGGAACCTACAATGAGCAGTTCTTC. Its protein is CASSSLSMGGGTYNEQFF.

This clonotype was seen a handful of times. CDR3 nucleotides: TGTGCCAGCAGTTCCCGGTTAACCGGGGAGCTGTTTTTT. Translation gives CASSSRLTGELFF. The chain uses TRBV28 and TRBJ2-2; no firm D call. Trimming took 4 bases from V and 5 from J, leaving 8 bases between them. This CDR3 is 13 amino acids long. Germline values: CDR1 MDHEN, CDR2 SYDVKM.

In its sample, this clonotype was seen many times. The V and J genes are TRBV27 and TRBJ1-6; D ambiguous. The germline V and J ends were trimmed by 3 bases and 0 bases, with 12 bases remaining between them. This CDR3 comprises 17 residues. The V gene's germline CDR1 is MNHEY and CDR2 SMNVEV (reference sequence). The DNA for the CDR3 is TGTGCCAGCAGTTTTTATAAGGGAAGCTCCTATAATTCACCCCTCCACTTT. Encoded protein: CASSFYKGSSYNSPLHF.

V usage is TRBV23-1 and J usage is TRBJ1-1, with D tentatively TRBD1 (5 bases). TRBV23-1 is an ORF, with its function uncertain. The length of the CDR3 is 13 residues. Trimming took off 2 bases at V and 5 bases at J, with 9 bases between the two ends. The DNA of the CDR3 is TGCGCCAGCAGTCAAGCCCAGGGAACTGAAGCTTTCTTT. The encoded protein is CASSQAQGTEAFF.

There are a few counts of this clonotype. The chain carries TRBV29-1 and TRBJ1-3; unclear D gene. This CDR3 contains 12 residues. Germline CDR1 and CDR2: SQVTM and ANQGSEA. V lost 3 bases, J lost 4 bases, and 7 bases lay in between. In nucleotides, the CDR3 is TGCAGCGTTGACGGTGTGGGAAACACCATATATTTT. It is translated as CSVDGVGNTIYF.

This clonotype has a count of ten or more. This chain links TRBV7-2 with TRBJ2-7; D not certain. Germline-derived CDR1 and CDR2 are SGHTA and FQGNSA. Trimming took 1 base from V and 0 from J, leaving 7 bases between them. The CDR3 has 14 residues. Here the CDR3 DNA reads TGTGCCAGCAGCTTAGTGACTGGCTCCTACGAGCAGTACTTC. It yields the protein CASSLVTGSYEQYF.

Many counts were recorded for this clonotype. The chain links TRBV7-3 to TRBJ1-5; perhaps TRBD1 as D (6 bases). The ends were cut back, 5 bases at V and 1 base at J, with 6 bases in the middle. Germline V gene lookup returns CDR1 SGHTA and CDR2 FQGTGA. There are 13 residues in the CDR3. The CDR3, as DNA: TGTGCCAGCAGCAGGGGGAGCAATCAGCCCCAGCATTTT. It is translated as CASSRGSNQPQHF. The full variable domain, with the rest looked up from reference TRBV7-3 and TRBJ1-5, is GAGVSQTPSNKVTEKGKYVELRCDPISGHTALYWYRQSLGQGPEFLIYFQGTGAADDSGLPNDRFFAVRPEGSVSTLKIQRTERGDSAVYLCASSRGSNQPQHFGDGTRLSIL.

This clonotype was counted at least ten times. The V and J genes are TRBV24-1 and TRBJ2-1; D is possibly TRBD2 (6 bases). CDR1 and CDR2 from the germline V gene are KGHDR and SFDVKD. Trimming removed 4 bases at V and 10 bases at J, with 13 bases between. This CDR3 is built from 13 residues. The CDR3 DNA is TGTGCCACCAGTGACCGGGGACTGAAAGAGCAGTTCTTC. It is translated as CATSDRGLKEQFF.

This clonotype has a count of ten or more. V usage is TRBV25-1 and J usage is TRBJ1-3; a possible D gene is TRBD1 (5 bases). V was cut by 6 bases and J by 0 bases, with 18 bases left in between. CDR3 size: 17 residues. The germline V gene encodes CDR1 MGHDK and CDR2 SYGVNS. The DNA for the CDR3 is TGTGCCAGCAGGCTAGGGACGGCCGAACCCTCTGGAAACACCATATATTTT. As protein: CASRLGTAEPSGNTIYF.